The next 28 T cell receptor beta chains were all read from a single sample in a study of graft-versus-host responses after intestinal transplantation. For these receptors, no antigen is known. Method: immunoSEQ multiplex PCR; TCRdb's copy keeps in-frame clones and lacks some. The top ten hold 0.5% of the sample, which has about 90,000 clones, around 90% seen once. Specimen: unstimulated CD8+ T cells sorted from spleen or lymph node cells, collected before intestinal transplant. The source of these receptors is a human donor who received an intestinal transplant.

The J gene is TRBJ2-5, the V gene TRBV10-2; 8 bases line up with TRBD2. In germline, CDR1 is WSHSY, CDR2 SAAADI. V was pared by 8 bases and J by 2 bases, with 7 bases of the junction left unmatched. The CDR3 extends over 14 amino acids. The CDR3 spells CASSGVAGQETQYF. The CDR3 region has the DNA TGCGCCAGCTCTGGGGTAGCGGGGCAAGAGACCCAGTACTTC.

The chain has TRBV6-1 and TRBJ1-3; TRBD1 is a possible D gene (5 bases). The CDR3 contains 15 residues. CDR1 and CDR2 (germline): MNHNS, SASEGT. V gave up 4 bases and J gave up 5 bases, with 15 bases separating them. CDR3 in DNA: TGTGCCAGCAGTGCCCCGGGACTGGAGAGAAACACCATATATTTT. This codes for CASSAPGLERNTIYF.

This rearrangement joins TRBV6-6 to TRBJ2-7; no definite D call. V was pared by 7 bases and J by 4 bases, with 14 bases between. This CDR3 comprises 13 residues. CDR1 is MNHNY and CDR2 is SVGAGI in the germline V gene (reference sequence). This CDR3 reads CASTPPDSYEQYF. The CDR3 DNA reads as TGTGCCAGCACCCCCCCCGATAGTTACGAGCAGTACTTC.

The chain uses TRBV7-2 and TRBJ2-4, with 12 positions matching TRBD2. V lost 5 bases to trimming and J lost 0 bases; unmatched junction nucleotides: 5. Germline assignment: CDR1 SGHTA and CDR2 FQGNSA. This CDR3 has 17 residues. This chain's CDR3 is CASSPKTSGGAKNIQYF. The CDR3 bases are TGTGCCAGCAGCCCAAAGACTAGCGGGGGAGCCAAAAACATTCAGTACTTC. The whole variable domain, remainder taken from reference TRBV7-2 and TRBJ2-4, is GAGVSQSPSNKVTEKGKDVELRCDPISGHTALYWYRQSLGQGLEFLIYFQGNSAPDKSGLPSDRFSAERTGGSVSTLTIQRTQQEDSAVYLCASSPKTSGGAKNIQYFGAGTRLSVL.

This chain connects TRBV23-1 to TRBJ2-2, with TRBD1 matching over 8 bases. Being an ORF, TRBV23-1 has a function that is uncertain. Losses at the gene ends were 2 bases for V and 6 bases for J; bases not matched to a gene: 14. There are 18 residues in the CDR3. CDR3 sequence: CASSQSPGTGDLPGELFF. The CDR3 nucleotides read TGCGCCAGCAGTCAAAGCCCTGGGACAGGAGATTTGCCCGGGGAGCTGTTTTTT.

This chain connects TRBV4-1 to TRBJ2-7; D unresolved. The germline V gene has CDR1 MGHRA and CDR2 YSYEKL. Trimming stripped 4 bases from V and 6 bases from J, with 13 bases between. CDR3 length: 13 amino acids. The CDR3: CASSPQRYGEQYF. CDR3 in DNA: TGCGCCAGCAGCCCCCAACGGTATGGCGAGCAGTACTTC.

Here the CDR3 reads CASSLGASGGYEQYF. The CDR3 DNA follows: TGTGCCAGCAGCTTAGGGGCTAGCGGGGGGTACGAGCAGTACTTC. This chain uses TRBV7-6 with TRBJ2-7; TRBD2 matches 11 bases. Trimming cost V 1 base and J 4 bases; bases outside gene matches: 3. Germline V gene sequence: CDR1 SGHVS, CDR2 FNYEAQ. The CDR3 runs 15 residues.

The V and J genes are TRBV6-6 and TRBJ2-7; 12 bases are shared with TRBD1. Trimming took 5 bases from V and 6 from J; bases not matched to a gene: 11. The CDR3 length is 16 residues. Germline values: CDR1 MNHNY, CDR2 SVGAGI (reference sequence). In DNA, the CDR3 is TGTGCCAGCAGTCCTCAGGTCGGGGACAGGGGGCGCGAGCAGTACTTC. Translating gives CASSPQVGDRGREQYF.

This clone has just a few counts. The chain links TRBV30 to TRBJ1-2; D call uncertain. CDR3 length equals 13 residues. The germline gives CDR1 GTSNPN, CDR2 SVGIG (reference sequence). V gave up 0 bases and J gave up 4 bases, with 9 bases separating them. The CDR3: CAWSVDAGYGYTF. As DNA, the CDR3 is TGTGCCTGGAGTGTAGATGCAGGCTATGGCTACACCTTC.

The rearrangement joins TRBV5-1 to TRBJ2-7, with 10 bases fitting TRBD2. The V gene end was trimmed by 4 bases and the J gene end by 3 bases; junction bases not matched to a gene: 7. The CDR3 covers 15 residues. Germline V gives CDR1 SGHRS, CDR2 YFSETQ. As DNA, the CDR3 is TGCGCCAGCAGCCAGGGGATAGCGGGGGGCTACGAGCAGTACTTC. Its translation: CASSQGIAGGYEQYF.

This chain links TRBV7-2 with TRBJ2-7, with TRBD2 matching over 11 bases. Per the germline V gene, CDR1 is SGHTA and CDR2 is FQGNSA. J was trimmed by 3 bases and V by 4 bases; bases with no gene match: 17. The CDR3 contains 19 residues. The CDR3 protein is CASSSLAGGIQVDYYEQYF. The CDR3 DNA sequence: TGTGCCAGCAGCTCATTAGCGGGGGGGATCCAGGTTGATTACTACGAGCAGTACTTC.

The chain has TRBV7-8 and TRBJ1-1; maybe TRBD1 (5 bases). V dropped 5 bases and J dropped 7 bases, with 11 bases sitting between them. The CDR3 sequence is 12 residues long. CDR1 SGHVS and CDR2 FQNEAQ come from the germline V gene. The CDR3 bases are TGTGCCAGCAGCGGACGCAGGGATGAAGCTTTCTTT. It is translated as CASSGRRDEAFF.

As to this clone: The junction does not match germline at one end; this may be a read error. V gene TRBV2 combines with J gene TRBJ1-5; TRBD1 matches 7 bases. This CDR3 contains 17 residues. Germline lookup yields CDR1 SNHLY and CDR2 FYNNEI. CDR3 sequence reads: CASSEVPGDSVNQPQHF. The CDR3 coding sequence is TGTGCCAGCAGCGAAGTACCTGGGGACAGCGTCAATCAGCCCCAGCATTTT.

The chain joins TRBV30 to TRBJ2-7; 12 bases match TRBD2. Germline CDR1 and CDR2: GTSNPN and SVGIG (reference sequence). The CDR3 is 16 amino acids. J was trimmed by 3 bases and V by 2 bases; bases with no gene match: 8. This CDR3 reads CAWSSTSGRLRYEQYF. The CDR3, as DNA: TGTGCCTGGAGTTCCACTAGCGGGAGGCTCCGCTACGAGCAGTACTTC. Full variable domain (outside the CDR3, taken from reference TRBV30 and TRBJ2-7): SQTIHQWPATLVQPVGSPLSLECTVEGTSNPNLYWYRQAAGRGLQLLFYSVGIGQISSEVPQNLSASRPQDRQFILSSKKLLLSDSGFYLCAWSSTSGRLRYEQYFGPGTRLTVT.

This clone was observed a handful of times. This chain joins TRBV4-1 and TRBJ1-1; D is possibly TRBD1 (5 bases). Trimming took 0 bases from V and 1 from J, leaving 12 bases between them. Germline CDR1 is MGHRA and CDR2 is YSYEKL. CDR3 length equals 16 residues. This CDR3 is CASSQDSREGNTEAFF. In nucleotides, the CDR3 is TGCGCCAGCAGCCAAGATTCCAGGGAGGGGAACACTGAAGCTTTCTTT.

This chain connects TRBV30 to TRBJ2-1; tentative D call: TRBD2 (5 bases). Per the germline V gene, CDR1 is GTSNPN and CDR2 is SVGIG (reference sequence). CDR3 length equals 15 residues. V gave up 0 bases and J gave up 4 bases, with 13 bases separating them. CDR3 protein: CAWSVASGAYNEQFF. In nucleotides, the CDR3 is TGTGCCTGGAGTGTTGCCAGCGGAGCGTACAATGAGCAGTTCTTC.

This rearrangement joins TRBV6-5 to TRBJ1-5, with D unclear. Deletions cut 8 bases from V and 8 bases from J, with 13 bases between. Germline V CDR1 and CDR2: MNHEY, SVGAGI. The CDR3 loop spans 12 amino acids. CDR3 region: CASGEFVKPQHF. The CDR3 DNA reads TGTGCCAGCGGTGAGTTCGTTAAGCCCCAGCATTTT.

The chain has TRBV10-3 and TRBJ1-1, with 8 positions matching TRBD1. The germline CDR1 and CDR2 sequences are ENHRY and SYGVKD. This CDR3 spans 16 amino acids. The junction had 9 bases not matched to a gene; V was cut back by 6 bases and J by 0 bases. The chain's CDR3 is CAISPERTGLNTEAFF. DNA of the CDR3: TGTGCCATCAGCCCCGAAAGGACAGGGTTGAACACTGAAGCTTTCTTT.

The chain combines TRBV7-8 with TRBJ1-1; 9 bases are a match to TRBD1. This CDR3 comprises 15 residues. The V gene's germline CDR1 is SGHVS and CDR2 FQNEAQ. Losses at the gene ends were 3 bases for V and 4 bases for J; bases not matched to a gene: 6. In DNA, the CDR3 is TGTGCCAGCAGCTTCACACAGGGGGCAGTCACTGAAGCTTTCTTT. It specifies CASSFTQGAVTEAFF.

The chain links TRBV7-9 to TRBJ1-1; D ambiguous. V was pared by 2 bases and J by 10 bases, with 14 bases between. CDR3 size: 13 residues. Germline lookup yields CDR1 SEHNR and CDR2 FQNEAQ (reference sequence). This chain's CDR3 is CASSLIGESGAFF. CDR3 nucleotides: TGTGCCAGCAGCTTAATAGGTGAGAGCGGAGCTTTCTTT.

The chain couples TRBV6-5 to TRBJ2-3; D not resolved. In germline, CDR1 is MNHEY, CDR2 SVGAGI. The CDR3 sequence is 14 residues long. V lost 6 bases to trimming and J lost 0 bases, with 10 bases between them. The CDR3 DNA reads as TGTGCCAGCAGCCCCGAACTCAGCACAGATACGCAGTATTTT. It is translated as CASSPELSTDTQYF.

CDR3 in amino acids: CASSLTGTSNLEQYF. CDR3 DNA: TGCGCCAGCAGCTTGACCGGGACTAGTAACCTCGAGCAGTACTTC. V usage is TRBV5-1 and J usage is TRBJ2-7; 8 bases map to TRBD2. The V gene end was trimmed by 1 base and the J gene end by 6 bases; junction bases not matched to a gene: 9. Germline CDR1 is SGHRS and CDR2 is YFSETQ. The CDR3 is 15 amino acids.

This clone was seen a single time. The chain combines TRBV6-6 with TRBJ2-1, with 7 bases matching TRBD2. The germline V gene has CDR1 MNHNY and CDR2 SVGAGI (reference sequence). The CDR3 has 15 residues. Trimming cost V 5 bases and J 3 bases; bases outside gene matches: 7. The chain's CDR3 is CASSLRGVDYNEQFF. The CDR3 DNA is TGTGCCAGCAGTCTTCGGGGGGTGGACTACAATGAGCAGTTCTTC.

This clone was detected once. This CDR3 is CASSEGELEQYF. The CDR3 region has the DNA TGTGCCAGCAGTGAAGGGGAGCTTGAGCAGTACTTC. The chain has TRBV6-1 and TRBJ2-4, with D perhaps TRBD2 (5 bases). Germline V CDR1 and CDR2: MNHNS, SASEGT. This CDR3 is built from 12 residues. V lost 1 base and J lost 13, with 11 bases in between.

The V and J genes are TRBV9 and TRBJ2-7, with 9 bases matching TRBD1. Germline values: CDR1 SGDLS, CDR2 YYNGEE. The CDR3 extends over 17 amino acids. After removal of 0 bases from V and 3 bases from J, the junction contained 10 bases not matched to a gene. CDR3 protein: CASSVGPGEGQGYEQYF. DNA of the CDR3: TGTGCCAGCAGCGTAGGGCCGGGTGAGGGACAGGGCTACGAGCAGTACTTC. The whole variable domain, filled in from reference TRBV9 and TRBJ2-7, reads DSGVTQTPKHLITATGQRVTLRCSPRSGDLSVYWYQQSLDQGLQFLIQYYNGEERAKGNILERFSAQQFPDLHSELNLSSLELGDSALYFCASSVGPGEGQGYEQYFGPGTRLTVT.

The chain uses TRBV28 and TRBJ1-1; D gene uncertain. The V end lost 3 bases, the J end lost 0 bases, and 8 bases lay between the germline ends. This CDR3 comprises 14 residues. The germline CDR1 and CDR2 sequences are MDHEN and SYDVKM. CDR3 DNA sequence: TGTGCCAGCAGTTTGGGCAGATTGAACACTGAAGCTTTCTTT. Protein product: CASSLGRLNTEAFF.

The CDR3 is CASSLRAGITEAFF. CDR3 nucleotides: TGTGCCAGCAGCTTGAGGGCAGGGATCACTGAAGCTTTCTTT. The rearrangement joins TRBV5-4 to TRBJ1-1; D perhaps matches TRBD1 (5 bases). Germline V gene data show CDR1 as SGHNT and CDR2 as YYREEE (reference sequence). This CDR3 is 14 amino acids long. The V gene lost 1 base and the J gene lost 4 bases, with 11 bases spanning the gap.

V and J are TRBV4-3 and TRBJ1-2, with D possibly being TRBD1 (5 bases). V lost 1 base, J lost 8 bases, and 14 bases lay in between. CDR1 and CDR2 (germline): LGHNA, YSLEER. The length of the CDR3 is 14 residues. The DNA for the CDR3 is TGCGCCAGCAGCCAAGCTCGAACGGGGGTCGGCTACACCTTC. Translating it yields CASSQARTGVGYTF.